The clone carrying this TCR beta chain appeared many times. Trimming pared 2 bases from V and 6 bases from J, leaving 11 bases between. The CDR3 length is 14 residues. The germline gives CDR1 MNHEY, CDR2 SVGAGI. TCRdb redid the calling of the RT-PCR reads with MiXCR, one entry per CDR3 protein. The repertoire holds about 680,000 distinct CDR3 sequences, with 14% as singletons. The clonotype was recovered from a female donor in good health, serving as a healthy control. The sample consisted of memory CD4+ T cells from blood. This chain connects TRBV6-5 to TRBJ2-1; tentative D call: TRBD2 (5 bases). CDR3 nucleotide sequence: TGTGCCAGCAGTTACATAGGAGGACGCAATGAGCAGTTCTTC. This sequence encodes CASSYIGGRNEQFF.